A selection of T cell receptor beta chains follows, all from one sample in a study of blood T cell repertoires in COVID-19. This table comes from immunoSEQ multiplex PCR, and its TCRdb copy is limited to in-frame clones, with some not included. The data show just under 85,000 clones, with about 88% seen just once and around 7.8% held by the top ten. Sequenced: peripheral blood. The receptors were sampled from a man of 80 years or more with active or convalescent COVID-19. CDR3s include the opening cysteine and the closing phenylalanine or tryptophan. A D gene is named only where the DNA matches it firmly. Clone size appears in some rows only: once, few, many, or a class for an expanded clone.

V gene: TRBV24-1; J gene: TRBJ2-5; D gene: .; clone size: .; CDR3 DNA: TGTGCCACCAGTGACAGGGCAGGGGACGGCGAGACCCAGTACTTC; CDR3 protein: CATSDRAGDGETQYF
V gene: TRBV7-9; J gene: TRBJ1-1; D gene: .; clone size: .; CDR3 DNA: TGTGCCAGCAGCTTAGTAGGGGGGAACACTGAAGCTTTCTTT; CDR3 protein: CASSLVGGNTEAFF
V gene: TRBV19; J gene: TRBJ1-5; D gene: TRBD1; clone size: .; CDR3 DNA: TGTGCCAGTAGTACCACAGGACAGGTCGATCAGCCCCAGCATTTT; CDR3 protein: CASSTTGQVDQPQHF
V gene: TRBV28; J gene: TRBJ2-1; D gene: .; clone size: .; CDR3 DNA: TGTGCCAGCAGTGTGTCAAATTCAGGGCAGTTCTTC; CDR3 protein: CASSVSNSGQFF
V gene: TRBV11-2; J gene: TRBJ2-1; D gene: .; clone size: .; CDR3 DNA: TGTGCCAGCAGCTTCCAAACGACTAGTCAGAGTGAGCAGTTCTTC; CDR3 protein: CASSFQTTSQSEQFF
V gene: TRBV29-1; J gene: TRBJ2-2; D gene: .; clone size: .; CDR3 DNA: TGCAGCGTTGTCCCTGGGCAGAACACCGGGGAGCTGTTTTTT; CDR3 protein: CSVVPGQNTGELFF
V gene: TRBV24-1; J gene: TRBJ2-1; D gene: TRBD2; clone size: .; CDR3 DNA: TGTGCCACCAGTGACCCTGGGCTAGCGGGAGACAATGAGCAGTTCTTC; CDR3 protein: CATSDPGLAGDNEQFF
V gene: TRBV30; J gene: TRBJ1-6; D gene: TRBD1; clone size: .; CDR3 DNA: TGTGCCTGGAGTGTAGGATGGAGCGGACAGGGCGATTCACCCCTCCACTTT; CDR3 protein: CAWSVGWSGQGDSPLHF
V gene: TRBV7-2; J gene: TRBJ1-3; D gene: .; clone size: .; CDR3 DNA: TGTGCCAGCAGCCCAAGCGGGGGGTTCAACTCTGGAAACACCATATATTTT; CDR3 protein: CASSPSGGFNSGNTIYF
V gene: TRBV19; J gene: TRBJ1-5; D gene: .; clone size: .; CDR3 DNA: TGTGCCAGTAGTATGGATGAGATAGGGGGTTGGAGCAATCAGCCCCAGCATTTT; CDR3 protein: CASSMDEIGGWSNQPQHF
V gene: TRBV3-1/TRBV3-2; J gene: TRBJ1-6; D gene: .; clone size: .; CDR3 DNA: TGTGCCAGCAGCCAAAGCCATTCACCCCTCCACTTT; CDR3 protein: CASSQSHSPLHF
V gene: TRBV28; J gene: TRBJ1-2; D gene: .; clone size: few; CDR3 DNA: TGTGCCAGCAGTTTAGAGCAGGGGAACTATGGCTACACCTTC; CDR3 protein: CASSLEQGNYGYTF
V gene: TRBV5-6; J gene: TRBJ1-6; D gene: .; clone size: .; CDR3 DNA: TGTGCCAGCAGCCTCGGGACTTCCAACACCAAACCCCTCCACTTT; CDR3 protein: CASSLGTSNTKPLHF
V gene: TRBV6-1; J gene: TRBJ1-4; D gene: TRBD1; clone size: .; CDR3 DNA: TGTGCCAGCAGTGAATTTAGGGGGCGAGAAAAACTGTTTTTT; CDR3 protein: CASSEFRGREKLFF
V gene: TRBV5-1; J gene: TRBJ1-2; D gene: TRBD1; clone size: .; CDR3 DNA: TGCGCCAGCGGACAGGGTACTAACTATGGCTACACCTTC; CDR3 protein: CASGQGTNYGYTF
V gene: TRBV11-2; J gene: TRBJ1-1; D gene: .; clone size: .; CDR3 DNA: TGTGCCAGCAGCTTAGCAGGGGCCCCTGAAGCTTTCTTT; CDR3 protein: CASSLAGAPEAFF
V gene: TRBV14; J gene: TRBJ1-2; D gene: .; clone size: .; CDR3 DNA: TGTGCCAGCAGCCAAGTCGGCCAGGGGTATGGCTACACCTTC; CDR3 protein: CASSQVGQGYGYTF
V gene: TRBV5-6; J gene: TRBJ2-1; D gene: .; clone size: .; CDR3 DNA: TGTGCCAGCAGCTTGTACGGGATGGATGAGCAGTTCTTC; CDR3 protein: CASSLYGMDEQFF
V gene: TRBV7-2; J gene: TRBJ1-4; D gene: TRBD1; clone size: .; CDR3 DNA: TGTGCCAGCAGCTCGGGACAGGGGAATGAAAAACTGTTTTTT; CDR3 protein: CASSSGQGNEKLFF
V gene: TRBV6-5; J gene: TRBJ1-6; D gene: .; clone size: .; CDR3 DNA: TGTGCCAGCAGTTACGGCAGGGTGGGGAATTCACCCCTCCACTTT; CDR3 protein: CASSYGRVGNSPLHF
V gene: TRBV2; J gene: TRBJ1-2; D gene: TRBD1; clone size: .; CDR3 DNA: TGTGCCAGCAACAGGGACAGGGTTGGCTACACCTTC; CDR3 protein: CASNRDRVGYTF
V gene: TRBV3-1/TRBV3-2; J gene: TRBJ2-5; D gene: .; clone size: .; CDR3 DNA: TGTGCCAGCAGCCAACGAGCCAGGGTAGGAGAGACCCAGTACTTC; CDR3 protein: CASSQRARVGETQYF
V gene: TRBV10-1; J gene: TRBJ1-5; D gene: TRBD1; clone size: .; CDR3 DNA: TGCGCCAGCAGCGCAGACAGGGCGCAGCCCCAGCATTTT; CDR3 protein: CASSADRAQPQHF
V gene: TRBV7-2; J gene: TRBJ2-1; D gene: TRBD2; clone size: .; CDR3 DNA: TGTGCCAGCAGCTCGGGACTAGCGGGAGAGCAGTTCTTC; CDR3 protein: CASSSGLAGEQFF
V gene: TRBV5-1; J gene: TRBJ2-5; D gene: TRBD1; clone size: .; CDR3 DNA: TGCGCCAGCAGCTTGGGGTTTGGACAGGGACATAGTGAGACCCAGTACTTC; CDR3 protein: CASSLGFGQGHSETQYF
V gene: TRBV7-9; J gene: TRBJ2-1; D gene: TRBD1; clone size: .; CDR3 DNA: TGTGCCAGCAGCCGACGCCCGGGACAGGGCGACAATGAGCAGTTCTTC; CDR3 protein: CASSRRPGQGDNEQFF
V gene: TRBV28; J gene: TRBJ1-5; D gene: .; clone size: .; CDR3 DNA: TGTGCCAGCAGTTCACTGAGTGGGGGCCCTCATCAGCCCCAGCATTTT; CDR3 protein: CASSSLSGGPHQPQHF
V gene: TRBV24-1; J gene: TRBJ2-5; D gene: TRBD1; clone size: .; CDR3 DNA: TGTGCCACCAGTGATCCGACTCCGGGACAGTCTTGGGAGACCCAGTACTTC; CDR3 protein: CATSDPTPGQSWETQYF
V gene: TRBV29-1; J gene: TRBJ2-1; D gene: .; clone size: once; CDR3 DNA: TGCAGCGCACTAAGGTCCCCACGGGAGAATGAGCAGTTCTTC; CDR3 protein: CSALRSPRENEQFF
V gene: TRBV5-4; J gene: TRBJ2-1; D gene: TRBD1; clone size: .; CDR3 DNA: TGTGCCAGCAGCTCCACAGGGGGCAATGAGCAGTTCTTC; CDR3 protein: CASSSTGGNEQFF
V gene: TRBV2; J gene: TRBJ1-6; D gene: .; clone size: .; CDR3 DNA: TGTGCCAGCGGTCTGGGAGAACGGTCTAGCTCACCCCTCCACTTT; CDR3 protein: CASGLGERSSSPLHF